Below are 18 T cell receptor beta chains sequenced from a single sample in a study of tumor and adjacent non-tumor tissue in lung cancer. This sample's RNA came from whole unsorted tissue. Three rounds of nested PCR, following a modified ARM-PCR protocol, produced the TCRbeta library. TCRdb ran MiXCR on the multiplex PCR reads and lists one entry per CDR3 protein. The sample includes around 74,000 distinct CDR3 sequences, 65% to 75% of them seen just once. Specimen: lung tumor tissue. Source of these receptors: a woman aged 70 to 79 with non-small cell lung cancer.

About this clonotype: The junction differs from germline at one of its ends, possibly a read error. V and J are TRBV29-1 and TRBJ2-5; 12 bases fit TRBD2. Looked up from germline, CDR1 is SQVTM and CDR2 is ANQGSEA. The CDR3 extends over 13 amino acids. Here the CDR3 reads CSAALAGGEIQYF. CDR3 nucleotides: TGCAGCGCCGCACTAGCGGGAGGTGAGATCCAGTACTTC.

This chain joins TRBV11-3 and TRBJ2-2; D unresolved. V was cut by 9 bases and J by 0 bases, with 20 bases left in between. There are 17 residues in the CDR3. Germline V gives CDR1 SGHNT, CDR2 YENEEA. CDR3 region: CASSPHRSTSNTGELFF. In nucleotides, the CDR3 is TGTGCCAGTAGCCCCCATCGATCAACATCGAACACCGGGGAGCTGTTTTTT.

Turning to this clonotype: Compared with germline, one end of the junction differs, possibly owing to a read error. This chain connects TRBV29-1 to TRBJ2-3; D remains ambiguous. This CDR3 contains 13 residues. From germline, CDR1 is SQVTM and CDR2 ANQGSEA. The CDR3 DNA is TGCAGCGTGGGCCGGGTGTTCACAAATACGCAGTATTTT. It specifies CSVGRVFTNTQYF.

About this clonotype: An end of the junction differs from the germline gene, which may be a read error. The CDR3 loop is CASRQAALNTRELFF. CDR3 coding DNA: TGTGCCAGCAGGCAAGCGGCCCTGAACACCCGGGAGCTGTTTTTT. V usage is TRBV2 and J usage is TRBJ2-2, with TRBD2 as a possible D gene (5 bases). This CDR3 comprises 15 residues. CDR1 and CDR2 from the germline V gene are SNHLY and FYNNEI.

Details on this clonotype: This could be a read error, since a much larger clone is one nucleotide away. The V and J genes are TRBV5-6 and TRBJ1-2; no reliable D call. Germline CDR1 reads SGHDT; CDR2 reads YYEEEE. The CDR3 consists of 12 residues. The V end lost 7 bases, the J end lost 2 bases, and 9 bases lay between the germline ends. The CDR3 region is CASVELNYGYTF. CDR3 bases: TGTGCCAGCGTGGAGTTGAACTATGGCTACACCTTC.

Only a few counts were recorded for this clonotype. This may stem from a read error, because a much larger clone lies one nucleotide away. The CDR3 DNA reads as TGTGCCAGCAGCCCTCCGGGACTAGCGAATACCGGGGGGCTGTTTTTT. Its protein product is CASSPPGLANTGGLFF. The rearrangement uses TRBV7-8 and TRBJ2-2; 10 nucleotides agree with TRBD2. The CDR3 has 16 residues. Per germline, CDR1 SGHVS and CDR2 FQNEAQ.

This clonotype has only one observation. The CDR3 end shows no conserved phenylalanine or tryptophan, and so a read error is likely. The DNA is omitted, as the CDR3 cannot be located on it reliably, and the CDR3 follows TCRdb's listing. V is TRBV29-1 and J is TRBJ2-1; TRBD2 was called by the table and not checked on the DNA. CDR1 and CDR2 from the germline V gene are SQVTM and ANQGSEA. The CDR3 is made up of 13 amino acids, end residues included. The CDR3 spells CSVGRGEASDRFL.

As for this clonotype: This CDR3 is missing its conserved last phenylalanine or tryptophan, likely due to a read error. The chain employs TRBV4-1 and TRBJ2-3; possible D gene TRBD2, 6 bases. CDR1 and CDR2 from the germline V gene are MGHRA and YSYEKL. Trimming pared 1 base from V and 5 bases from J, leaving 16 bases between. The CDR3 loop spans 16 amino acids. The CDR3 loop is CASSQVPGLLGDTQYS. CDR3 nucleotides: TGCGCCAGCAGCCAAGTACCCGGACTACTTGGAGATACGCAGTATTCT.

V is TRBV6-1 and J is TRBJ2-1; a possible D gene is TRBD2 (5 bases). CDR3 length: 19 residues. Trimming cost V 9 bases and J 0 bases, with 27 bases left between them. Germline V lookup: CDR1 MNHNS, CDR2 SASEGT. CDR3 nucleotide sequence: TGTGCCAGTAGGGTCCGGGGAGTAGCGCCGGCCGGCTCCTACAATGAGCAGTTCTTC. Residues: CASRVRGVAPAGSYNEQFF.

Regarding this clonotype: A clone one base away is much larger, so this may be a read error. This chain uses TRBV30 with TRBJ1-2, with D unresolved. This CDR3 is 12 amino acids long. The germline V and J ends were trimmed by 4 bases and 4 bases, with 10 bases remaining between them. Per the germline V gene, CDR1 is GTSNPN and CDR2 is SVGIG (reference sequence). In DNA, the CDR3 is TGTGCCTGGAATGGAGGGTTCTATGGCTACACCTTC. Encoded protein: CAWNGGFYGYTF.

This clonotype was seen ten or more times. DNA of the CDR3: TGCAGTGCTACCCAGGGCTCTGGAGAGACCCAGTACTTC. Its translation: CSATQGSGETQYF. V is TRBV20-1 and J is TRBJ2-5, with a possible D match to TRBD1 (5 bases). Trimming removed 4 bases at V and 4 bases at J, with 13 bases between. Per the germline V gene, CDR1 is DFQATT and CDR2 is SNEGSKA (reference sequence). This CDR3 contains 13 residues.

Regarding this clonotype: The junction does not match germline at one end; this may be a read error. The chain joins TRBV28 to TRBJ1-4; TRBD1 matches 8 bases. This CDR3 spans 15 amino acids. The germline V gene encodes CDR1 MDHEN and CDR2 SYDVKM. Here the CDR3 DNA reads TGTGGCAGCAGTACTCCGACAGGGGATGATGAAAAACTGTTTTTT. Translation gives CGSSTPTGDDEKLFF.

This clonotype was counted ten times or more. The chain combines TRBV10-3 with TRBJ2-7, with D possibly being TRBD2 (6 bases). CDR3 length: 14 residues. Trimming removed 0 bases at V and 0 bases at J, with 6 bases between. Germline V CDR1 and CDR2: ENHRY, SYGVKD. The CDR3 is CAISESRDSYEQYF. CDR3 DNA sequence: TGTGCCATCAGTGAGTCGCGGGACTCCTACGAGCAGTACTTC.

This clonotype came up once. The junction and the germline gene differ at one end; a read error may be behind it. The chain combines TRBV5-1 with TRBJ2-1; D is unresolved. CDR3 length: 12 residues. The germline gives CDR1 SGHRS, CDR2 YFSETQ. This chain's CDR3 is CASNSGHNEQFF. The CDR3 nucleotides are TGTGCCAGCAACTCAGGACACAATGAGCAGTTCTTC.

As to this clonotype: A read error is possible here, since a much larger clone lies one base away. This sequence joins TRBV28 and TRBJ2-7; TRBD2 agrees at 7 bases. Germline trimming cut 5 bases from V and 2 bases from J; bases unmatched to any gene: 9. The CDR3 is made up of 15 amino acids. Germline CDR1 MDHEN, CDR2 SYDVKM. The CDR3 DNA is TGTGCCAGCAGTGCAGAAGCGGGATCTCCCTACGAGCAGTACTTC. Protein: CASSAEAGSPYEQYF.

Concerning this clonotype: A junction end diverges from the germline sequence, so it may reflect a read error. The chain links TRBV6-2 or TRBV6-3 to TRBJ1-1, with no clear D. The CDR3 extends over 13 amino acids. Looked up from germline, CDR1 is MNHEY and CDR2 is SVGEGT. As DNA, the CDR3 is TGTGTCAGCAGATCAAACAGTCCCCTGGATGCTTTCTTT. Translated: CVSRSNSPLDAFF.

Concerning this clonotype itself: A read error is possible here, since a much larger clone lies one base away. This chain joins TRBV24-1 and TRBJ2-1; D may be TRBD2 (6 bases). The germline V gene encodes CDR1 KGHDR and CDR2 SFDVKD. V lost 5 bases, J lost 9 bases, and 22 bases lay in between. This CDR3 region has 16 residues. In nucleotides, the CDR3 is TGTGCCACCAGTGGTCCCTTGGGCGGGATACGCAGTGAGCAGTTCTTC. It encodes CATSGPLGGIRSEQFF.

A word on this clonotype: At one end, the junction sequence differs from germline, possibly due to a read error. The chain uses TRBV6-5 and TRBJ1-1; possibly TRBD1 for D (5 bases). The CDR3 is 15 amino acids. CDR1 MNHEY and CDR2 SVGAGI come from the germline V gene. The CDR3 DNA sequence: TGTACCAGCAGATCCCGGCCCCTGCGGGGGACTGAAGCTTTCTTT. Protein: CTSRSRPLRGTEAFF.